Each of the 31 T cell receptor beta chains below was sequenced from the same sample in a study of tissue T cells after allogeneic stem cell transplantation. Using immunoSEQ multiplex PCR, the repertoire was profiled, and TCRdb retains in-frame clones only, with some absent. The repertoire includes about 21,000 clones, over 60% of them detected once, and 0.65% to 0.75% sits in the top ten. The sequenced sample was spleen. Receptors were obtained from a female BALB/c mouse in good health. The MHC haplotype of the strain is H2-d.

This clone was observed a handful of times. The gene symbols are mouse symbols. The sequenced fragment ends 1 residue before the CDR3 boundary, so the rest is inferred from the germline J gene. The J gene is TRBJ2-1, the V gene TRBV29; D is unclear. The germline V and J ends were trimmed by 2 bases and 1 base, with 6 bases remaining between them. Germline V gene sequence: CDR1 MSHET, CDR2 SYDVDS. The CDR3 has 14 residues. Incomplete CDR3 DNA: TGTGCTAGCAGTTTAACCGGAAACTATGCTGAGCAGTTC. Translated: CASSLTGNYAEQF. The whole CDR3 reads CASSLTGNYAEQFF.

Notes on this clone: All gene names here are mouse names. The read terminates 1 residue before the CDR3 end, so the remaining end is supplied by the germline J gene. The J gene is TRBJ2-2, the V gene TRBV13-1, with 8 bases aligning to TRBD1. Looked up from germline, CDR1 is NSHNY and CDR2 is SYGAGN. This CDR3 comprises 15 residues. V shed 2 bases and J 4 bases; nucleotides not matched to a gene: 4. CDR3: CASSESGGFTGQLYF. The covered CDR3 bases are TGTGCCAGCAGTGAGTCAGGGGGCTTCACCGGGCAGCTCTAC.

With respect to this clone: Mouse gene names and germline throughout. The read terminates 1 residue ahead of where the CDR3 ends, so the germline J gene completes it. This rearrangement joins TRBV4 to TRBJ2-7, with TRBD1 matching over 10 bases. From germline, CDR1 is LGHDT and CDR2 YNNKQL (reference sequence). This CDR3 spans 14 amino acids. V dropped 5 bases and J dropped 6; count of bases not matched to a gene: 7. The CDR3 reads CASSLRDRGFEQYF. CDR3 bases read: TGTGCCAGCAGCCTCCGGGACAGGGGATTTGAACAGTAC.

With respect to this clone: The gene names here belong to mouse. The CDR3 end lies 1 residue beyond the end of the read and is filled in from the germline J gene. This sequence joins TRBV13-2 and TRBJ2-1, with TRBD2 as a possible D gene (6 bases). The CDR3 is 14 amino acids. Trimming removed 0 bases from V and 2 bases from J, with 6 bases in between. In germline, CDR1 is NNHNN, CDR2 SYGAGS (reference sequence). The CDR3 reads CASGDAGDYAEQFF. The DNA read from the CDR3 is TGTGCCAGCGGTGATGCTGGGGACTATGCTGAGCAGTTC.

Concerning this clone: Gene names refer to mouse genes. The sequenced fragment ends 1 residue before the CDR3 boundary, so the rest is inferred from the germline J gene. The V and J genes are TRBV13-2 and TRBJ2-3; the D is unclear. The CDR3 runs 13 residues. Germline loops: CDR1 NNHNN, CDR2 SYGAGS (reference sequence). With 2 bases removed from V and 2 bases from J, the gap between germline ends came to 6 bases. The sequenced CDR3 bases are TGTGCCAGCGGTGACGGTATTGCAGAAACGCTGTAT. Protein: CASGDGIAETLY. The CDR3, in full, reads CASGDGIAETLYF.

Worth noting for this clone: Gene labels here are mouse ones. The read ends 1 residue before the CDR3 terminus; that terminus is restored from the germline J gene. The V gene is TRBV13-1, the J gene TRBJ1-1; D might be TRBD1 (6 bases). Germline assignment: CDR1 NSHNY and CDR2 SYGAGN. V lost 4 bases and J lost 1, with 11 bases in between. The CDR3 runs to 14 residues. Partial CDR3 DNA: TGTGCCAGCAGTCCCGGGACAAAAAACACAGAAGTCTTC. Protein sequence: CASSPGTKNTEVF. The full CDR3 protein is CASSPGTKNTEVFF.

Comment on this clone: Here the gene names and germline are mouse. The read halts 1 residue ahead of the CDR3 end, with the missing end drawn from the germline J gene. V and J are TRBV19 and TRBJ2-4, with D possibly matching TRBD2 (6 bases). CDR3 length: 15 residues. The ends were cut back, 4 bases at V and 0 bases at J, with 12 bases in the middle. Germline assignment: CDR1 FNHDT and CDR2 SITEND (reference sequence). CDR3 DNA (partial): TGTGCCAGCAGTTTTGACGGGACTAGTCAAAACACCTTGTAC. Amino acid sequence: CASSFDGTSQNTLY. The full-length CDR3 reads as CASSFDGTSQNTLYF. Supplemented by reference TRBV19 and TRBJ2-4, the full variable domain reads GGIITQTPKFLIGQEGQKLTLKCQQNFNHDTMYWYRQDSGKGLRLIYYSITENDLQKGDLSEGYDASREKKSSFSLTVTSAQKNEMAVFLCASSFDGTSQNTLYFGAGTRLSVL.

Note on this clone: The germline and genes are mouse ones. The DNA ends 1 residue before the CDR3 does, and the rest of the CDR3 is filled in from the germline J gene. The genes are TRBV5 and TRBJ1-4, with 8 bases that match TRBD1. The CDR3 contains 15 residues. With V trimmed by 0 bases and J by 3 bases, 0 bases remained unmatched. CDR1 LGHNA and CDR2 YNLKQL come from the germline V gene (reference sequence). CDR3 sequence reads: CASSQDRGPNERLFF. The CDR3 DNA, read in part, is TGTGCCAGCAGCCAAGACAGGGGGCCCAACGAAAGATTATTT.

As regards this clone: All gene names here are mouse names. The read comes to an end 1 residue before the CDR3 does, leaving the germline J gene to fill in the end. The chain employs TRBV13-3 and TRBJ2-1; 9 bases fit TRBD1. The CDR3 extends over 14 amino acids. Germline V gene sequence: CDR1 NNHDY, CDR2 SYVADS. Unmatched junction bases numbered 7, after V lost 3 bases and J lost 9 bases. The CDR3 spells CASSVRDREGEQFF. The sequenced part of the CDR3 DNA is TGTGCCAGCAGTGTCCGGGACAGGGAGGGTGAGCAGTTC.

A word on this clone: Genes here carry mouse names. The CDR3 end lies 1 residue beyond the end of the read and is filled in from the germline J gene. The chain has TRBV5 and TRBJ1-4; TRBD1 matches at 10 bases. This CDR3 spans 16 amino acids. Germline values: CDR1 LGHNA, CDR2 YNLKQL (reference sequence). The junction had 3 bases not matched to a gene; V was cut back by 4 bases and J by 1 base. CDR3 DNA (partial): TGTGCCAGCAGCCGCCGGGACAGGGGTTCCAACGAAAGATTATTT. Amino acids: CASSRRDRGSNERLF. The complete CDR3 protein is CASSRRDRGSNERLFF.

A word on this clone: Germline and genes here are mouse. The DNA ends 1 residue before the CDR3 does, and the rest of the CDR3 is filled in from the germline J gene. The chain has TRBV13-2 and TRBJ2-2; 8 nucleotides align to TRBD2. The CDR3 covers 15 residues. Trimming cost V 5 bases and J 4 bases; bases outside gene matches: 7. CDR1 is NNHNN, CDR2 SYGAGS, per germline (reference sequence). CDR3 bases read: TGTGCCAGCGGGCCTGGGGGGCGCCGCACCGGGCAGCTCTAC. It yields the protein CASGPGGRRTGQLY. Given in full, the CDR3 is CASGPGGRRTGQLYF.

Of note for this clone: Any gene name here is a mouse gene name. The CDR3 extends 1 residue past the end of the read, so its final part is completed from the germline J gene. This chain links TRBV13-3 with TRBJ2-5; 7 positions agree with TRBD1. J was trimmed by 1 base and V by 6 bases; bases with no gene match: 2. Germline loops: CDR1 NNHDY, CDR2 SYVADS. CDR3 length: 13 amino acids. CDR3: CASNRGDQDTQYF. The CDR3 bases that were read are TGTGCCAGCAACAGGGGAGACCAAGACACCCAGTAC.

In the case of this clone: Germline and genes: mouse. Sequencing ends 1 residue short of the CDR3 end; the germline J gene provides the rest. The chain is built from TRBV2 and TRBJ1-6; 7 bases match TRBD1. TRBJ1-6 is recorded as an ORF, its role being uncertain. Trimming cost V 2 bases and J 7 bases; bases outside gene matches: 8. The V gene's germline CDR1 is LGHNA and CDR2 YSYQKL. The CDR3 sequence is 16 residues long. The sequenced CDR3 bases are TGTGCCAGCAGCCAAACCCCCGGACAGGCAAATTCGCCCCTCTAC. Its translation is CASSQTPGQANSPLY. The whole CDR3 protein is CASSQTPGQANSPLYF.

A few counts support this clone. Mouse gene names and germline throughout. The CDR3 protein is CGASGTGNERLFF. The sequenced part of the CDR3 DNA is TGTGGTGCATCCGGGACAGGGAACGAAAGATTATTT. The rearrangement uses TRBV20 and TRBJ1-4, with TRBD1 matching 9 bases. The read comes to an end 1 residue before the CDR3 does, leaving the germline J gene to fill in the end. With V trimmed by 6 bases and J by 5 bases, 4 bases remained unmatched. The CDR3 is made up of 13 amino acids. Germline lookup yields CDR1 GFQATS and CDR2 STVNSAI. Full variable domain (remainder filled in from reference TRBV20 and TRBJ1-4): GALVYQYPRRTICKSGTSMRMECQAVGFQATSVAWYRQSPQKTFELIALSTVNSAIKYEQNFTQEKFPISHPNLSFSSMTVLNAYLEDRGLYLCGASGTGNERLFFGHGTKLSVL.

A remark on this clone: Genes and germline are mouse. The CDR3 is cut off 1 residue early in the read; its end comes from the germline J gene. The rearrangement links TRBV2 to TRBJ2-3; 7 nucleotides agree with TRBD1. With V trimmed by 2 bases and J by 3 bases, 5 bases remained unmatched. This CDR3 comprises 15 residues. Germline-derived CDR1 and CDR2 are LGHNA and YSYQKL. The CDR3 loop is CASSQSTGWAETLYF. The sequenced CDR3 bases are TGTGCCAGCAGCCAATCGACAGGGTGGGCAGAAACGCTGTAT.

This clone has only a few counts. All gene names here are mouse names. The CDR3 end lies 1 residue beyond the end of the read and is filled in from the germline J gene. The J gene is TRBJ2-7, the V gene TRBV17; possibly TRBD2 for D (6 bases). Trimming stripped 0 bases from V and 4 bases from J, with 16 bases between. CDR3 size: 16 residues. Germline V CDR1 and CDR2: MNHDT, YYDKIL. CDR3 bases read: TGTGCTAGCAGTAGAGATTTGGCTGGGGTAGCTTATGAACAGTAC. This codes for CASSRDLAGVAYEQY. The full CDR3 protein is CASSRDLAGVAYEQYF.

Regarding this clone: Gene names follow the mouse nomenclature. The read falls 1 residue short of the CDR3 end, and the missing part is taken from the germline J gene. The V call is TRBV29, the J call TRBJ1-3; 10 nucleotides agree with TRBD1. CDR3 length: 16 amino acids. Germline trimming cut 5 bases from V and 3 bases from J; bases unmatched to any gene: 7. From germline, CDR1 is MSHET and CDR2 SYDVDS. The CDR3 here is CASSTPGTGVGNTLYF. CDR3 bases read: TGTGCTAGCAGTACTCCCGGGACAGGGGTTGGAAATACGCTCTAT.

On this clone itself: The gene names here belong to mouse. The CDR3 end falls 1 residue outside the read, so it is completed with the germline J gene. The chain carries TRBV13-2 and TRBJ1-2, with D hard to call. Germline CDR1 is NNHNN and CDR2 is SYGAGS (reference sequence). The ends were cut back, 5 bases at V and 2 bases at J, with 4 bases in the middle. The CDR3 sequence is 11 residues long. The CDR3 here is CASGDNSDYTF. The covered CDR3 bases are TGTGCCAGCGGGGACAACTCCGACTACACC.

Of note for this clone: Gene names are the mouse ones. The read falls 1 residue short of the CDR3 end, and the missing part is taken from the germline J gene. The chain links TRBV13-2 to TRBJ1-5, with TRBD1 as a possible D gene (5 bases). Germline lookup yields CDR1 NNHNN and CDR2 SYGAGS (reference sequence). V was cut by 0 bases and J by 0 bases, with 7 bases left in between. The CDR3 is 15 residues long. The sequenced CDR3 bases are TGTGCCAGCGGTGATGGACAGTATAACAACCAGGCTCCGCTT. Translated: CASGDGQYNNQAPL. The CDR3 in full is CASGDGQYNNQAPLF.

Notes on this clone: Gene and germline names: mouse. The read terminates 1 residue ahead of where the CDR3 ends, so the germline J gene completes it. The chain recombines TRBV29 with TRBJ1-4; D is undetermined. Trimming took off 0 bases at V and 0 bases at J, with 8 bases between the two ends. The CDR3 extends over 16 amino acids. Germline lookup yields CDR1 MSHET and CDR2 SYDVDS. The CDR3 region is CASSLSTQVSNERLFF. CDR3 bases read: TGTGCTAGCAGTTTATCCACACAAGTTTCCAACGAAAGATTATTT.

With regard to this clone: Gene names follow the mouse nomenclature. The read ends 1 residue shy of where the CDR3 ends; the end is completed using the germline J gene. The V and J genes are TRBV5 and TRBJ2-4; 9 bases match TRBD2. The CDR3 has 16 residues. V lost 0 bases and J lost 4; bases outside the gene matches: 5. Germline lookup yields CDR1 LGHNA and CDR2 YNLKQL (reference sequence). Incomplete CDR3 DNA: TGTGCCAGCAGCCAAGATCCCTGGGGGGGAGAAAACACCTTGTAC. It translates to CASSQDPWGGENTLY. The full CDR3 protein is CASSQDPWGGENTLYF.

For this clone: These gene names are mouse names. Read coverage stops 1 residue before the CDR3 terminus; the germline J gene supplies the remainder. The chain couples TRBV2 to TRBJ2-5; TRBD1 agrees at 8 bases. CDR1 is LGHNA and CDR2 is YSYQKL in the germline V gene. Trimming cost V 1 base and J 6 bases; bases outside gene matches: 3. The CDR3 runs 14 residues. CDR3 sequence: CASSQGRGRDTQYF. The DNA read from the CDR3 is TGTGCCAGCAGCCAAGGCAGGGGGCGGGACACCCAGTAC.

Points on this clone: Gene names follow the mouse nomenclature. The read comes to an end 1 residue before the CDR3 does, leaving the germline J gene to fill in the end. The J gene is TRBJ2-1, the V gene TRBV1; D remains unclear. The V gene's germline CDR1 is NSQYPW and CDR2 LRSPGD (reference sequence). V gave up 1 base and J gave up 7 bases, with 5 bases separating them. CDR3 length: 12 residues. CDR3 in amino acids: CTCSAAGAEQFF. CDR3 bases read: TGCACCTGCAGTGCAGCGGGGGCTGAGCAGTTC. Drawing the rest from reference TRBV1 and TRBJ2-1, the complete variable domain is VTLLEQNPRWRLVPRGQAVNLRCILKNSQYPWMSWYQQDLQKQLQWLFTLRSPGDKEVKSLPGADYLATRVTDTELRLQVANMSQGRTLYCTCSAAGAEQFFGPGTRLTVL.

Points on this clone: The germline and genes are mouse ones. The CDR3 end falls 1 residue outside the read, so it is completed with the germline J gene. J is TRBJ1-4 and V is TRBV2; a weak D match, TRBD1 (5 bases). CDR3 length: 16 residues. Germline V gene sequence: CDR1 LGHNA, CDR2 YSYQKL. Trimming stripped 0 bases from V and 3 bases from J, with 11 bases between. The CDR3 region is CASSQDSQGANERLFF. Partial CDR3 DNA: TGTGCCAGCAGCCAAGATTCTCAGGGAGCCAACGAAAGATTATTT.

Concerning this clone: The genes and germline here are from mouse. Read data end 1 residue before the CDR3 end; the end is taken from the germline J gene. The chain recombines TRBV13-3 with TRBJ1-4; possibly TRBD1 for D (5 bases). Germline V gene data show CDR1 as NNHDY and CDR2 as SYVADS. The CDR3 length is 14 residues. The V end lost 3 bases, the J end lost 0 bases, and 6 bases lay between the germline ends. The sequenced part of the CDR3 DNA is TGTGCCAGCAGTGTACAGGTTTCCAACGAAAGATTATTT. This codes for CASSVQVSNERLF. The CDR3 in its entirety is CASSVQVSNERLFF. Full variable domain (remainder filled in from reference TRBV13-3 and TRBJ1-4): EAAVTQSPRSKVAVTGGKVTLSCHQTNNHDYMYWYRQDTGHGLRLIHYSYVADSTEKGDIPDGYKASRPSQENFSLILELASLSQTAVYFCASSVQVSNERLFFGHGTKLSVL.

Comment on this clone: The genes are named according to mouse. The observed sequence ends 1 residue before the CDR3 terminus, with the missing tail filled in from the germline J gene. The chain is built from TRBV4 and TRBJ2-4, with D possibly matching TRBD2 (6 bases). The CDR3 covers 14 residues. The V end was cut by 3 bases, the J end by 1 base, with 8 bases between. Germline-derived CDR1 and CDR2 are LGHDT and YNNKQL (reference sequence). Incomplete CDR3 DNA: TGTGCCAGCAGCTATGCTGGGGGTCAAAACACCTTGTAC. Translation: CASSYAGGQNTLY. The full CDR3 is CASSYAGGQNTLYF. Supplemented by reference TRBV4 and TRBJ2-4, the full variable domain reads ETAVFQTPNYHVTQVGNEVSFNCKQTLGHDTMYWYKQDSKKLLKIMFSYNNKQLIVNETVPRRFSPQSSDKAHLNLRIKSVEPEDSAVYLCASSYAGGQNTLYFGAGTRLSVL.

This clone turned up a few times. Gene names are the mouse ones. The read terminates 1 residue ahead of where the CDR3 ends, so the germline J gene completes it. The V call is TRBV13-1, the J call TRBJ2-7; D perhaps matches TRBD1 (5 bases). The ends were cut back, 1 base at V and 7 bases at J, with 9 bases in the middle. In germline, CDR1 is NSHNY, CDR2 SYGAGN. CDR3 size: 12 residues. This CDR3 reads CASSDKGREQYF. Partial CDR3 DNA: TGTGCCAGCAGTGATAAGGGGAGGGAACAGTAC.

About this clone: These gene names are mouse names. The read terminates 1 residue ahead of where the CDR3 ends, so the germline J gene completes it. V is TRBV4 and J is TRBJ1-4; TRBD1 matches 8 bases. The junction had 3 bases not matched to a gene; V was cut back by 4 bases and J by 2 bases. CDR1 and CDR2 (germline): LGHDT, YNNKQL (reference sequence). The CDR3 contains 15 residues. Incomplete CDR3 DNA: TGTGCCAGCAGCTTTAGACAGGGGTCCAACGAAAGATTATTT. It specifies CASSFRQGSNERLF. In full, the CDR3 reads CASSFRQGSNERLFF. Variable domain in full (rest from reference TRBV4 and TRBJ1-4): ETAVFQTPNYHVTQVGNEVSFNCKQTLGHDTMYWYKQDSKKLLKIMFSYNNKQLIVNETVPRRFSPQSSDKAHLNLRIKSVEPEDSAVYLCASSFRQGSNERLFFGHGTKLSVL.

In regard to this clone: Mouse gene names and germline throughout. Read coverage stops 1 residue before the CDR3 terminus; the germline J gene supplies the remainder. The V gene is TRBV13-1, the J gene TRBJ2-7; 8 nucleotides match TRBD2. V lost 0 bases, J lost 6 bases, and 2 bases stayed unmatched. The CDR3 covers 13 residues. CDR1 is NSHNY and CDR2 is SYGAGN in the germline V gene. CDR3 in amino acids: CASSDALGGEQYF. CDR3 DNA (partial): TGTGCCAGCAGTGATGCCCTGGGGGGTGAACAGTAC.

As regards this clone: The listed genes are named as in mouse. The read terminates 1 residue before the CDR3 end, so the remaining end is supplied by the germline J gene. V and J are TRBV13-2 and TRBJ2-5, with 9 bases aligning to TRBD1. This CDR3 is built from 18 residues. Germline loops: CDR1 NNHNN, CDR2 SYGAGS (reference sequence). After removal of 3 bases from V and 0 bases from J, the junction contained 11 bases not matched to a gene. This chain's CDR3 is CASGAPGQGGFNQDTQYF. CDR3 DNA, as far as it was read: TGTGCCAGCGGTGCCCCGGGACAGGGAGGTTTTAACCAAGACACCCAGTAC.

This clone appeared a single time. Germline and genes here are mouse. Read coverage stops 1 residue before the CDR3 terminus; the germline J gene supplies the remainder. The V gene is TRBV4, the J gene TRBJ1-1; D call uncertain. V was clipped by 5 bases and J by 1 base, with 11 bases between them. The CDR3 runs 14 residues. Germline lookup yields CDR1 LGHDT and CDR2 YNNKQL (reference sequence). The CDR3 DNA, read in part, is TGTGCCAGCAGCAAGCGGGCAGGGAACACAGAAGTCTTC. Amino acids: CASSKRAGNTEVF. The entire CDR3 reads CASSKRAGNTEVFF. Based on the CDR3 plus reference TRBV4 and TRBJ1-1, the full variable domain is ETAVFQTPNYHVTQVGNEVSFNCKQTLGHDTMYWYKQDSKKLLKIMFSYNNKQLIVNETVPRRFSPQSSDKAHLNLRIKSVEPEDSAVYLCASSKRAGNTEVFFGKGTRLTVV.